The 26 T cell receptor beta chains below all came from one sample that was sequenced in a study of cytomegalovirus exposure and HLA in healthy donors. Primers for the PCR totalled 60 Vbeta and 13 Jbeta. Profiled with immunoSEQ multiplex PCR; TCRdb holds only in-frame clones, not every one. The table has some 120,000 clones, about four fifths seen once; the top ten hold about 9.1%. The sample comprised PBMCs. All receptors come from a woman aged 45-60 years in good health and CMV-seropositive.

This clone has more than one count but fewer than ten. The CDR3 reads CASSPVEQAAGEQYF. The CDR3 bases are TGTGCCAGCTCACCAGTTGAACAGGCCGCGGGGGAGCAGTACTTC. The chain uses TRBV18 and TRBJ2-7, with D perhaps matching TRBD2 (6 bases). The CDR3 consists of 15 residues. V was shortened by 2 bases and J by 7 bases, with 18 bases between the two germline ends. Germline values: CDR1 KGHSH, CDR2 LQKENI. Full variable domain (rest looked up from reference TRBV18 and TRBJ2-7): NAGVMQNPRHLVRRRGQEARLRCSPMKGHSHVYWYRQLPEEGLKFMVYLQKENIIDESGMPKERFSAEFPKEGPSILRIQQVVRGDSAAYFCASSPVEQAAGEQYFGPGTRLTVT.

This clone was detected only once. The chain carries TRBV7-8 and TRBJ1-1, with 8 bases lining up with TRBD1. The CDR3 loop spans 14 amino acids. Germline V gives CDR1 SGHVS, CDR2 FQNEAQ. Trimming took 5 bases from V and 4 from J; bases not matched to a gene: 6. The CDR3 loop reads CASSPGQGVTEAFF. The CDR3 region has the DNA TGTGCCAGCAGCCCCGGACAGGGCGTCACTGAAGCTTTCTTT.

The rearrangement joins TRBV2 to TRBJ1-5; D perhaps matches TRBD1 (5 bases). Trimming removed 2 bases from V and 2 bases from J, with 10 bases in between. Germline CDR1 SNHLY, CDR2 FYNNEI. The CDR3 runs 15 residues. The CDR3 DNA reads TGTGCCAGCAGTGAAACGGGGGGTGGCAATCAGCCCCAGCATTTT. Its protein is CASSETGGGNQPQHF.

The chain uses TRBV6-1 and TRBJ1-2, with 12 bases that match TRBD1. The CDR3 consists of 13 residues. Trimming took 6 bases from V and 8 from J; bases not matched to a gene: 4. Germline CDR1 and CDR2: MNHNS and SASEGT. CDR3 nucleotide sequence: TGTGCCAGCAGGGGACAGGGGGCTGGAGGCTACACCTTC. Translation gives CASRGQGAGGYTF.

This chain links TRBV4-1 with TRBJ2-3; 7 bases align to TRBD1. Germline lookup yields CDR1 MGHRA and CDR2 YSYEKL. Unmatched junction bases numbered 5, after V lost 8 bases and J lost 3 bases. CDR3 length: 13 residues. The CDR3: CASSVRGTDTQYF. CDR3 bases: TGCGCCAGCTCTGTCAGGGGGACAGATACGCAGTATTTT.

The V and J genes are TRBV11-2 and TRBJ2-3; TRBD2 might be the D (6 bases). The CDR3 spans 14 residues. Germline V gene data show CDR1 as SGHAT and CDR2 as FQNNGV. Trimming left V 1 base short and J 6 bases short, with 11 bases between. The CDR3 region is CASSLAGSFDTQYF. The DNA for the CDR3 is TGTGCCAGCAGCTTAGCCGGGAGTTTTGATACGCAGTATTTT.

The CDR3 region is CASSPGDNQPQHF. In DNA, the CDR3 is TGCGCCAGCAGCCCGGGGGACAATCAGCCCCAGCATTTT. The chain links TRBV4-1 to TRBJ1-5; D possibly corresponds to TRBD1 (5 bases). The CDR3 covers 13 residues. Germline CDR1 MGHRA, CDR2 YSYEKL. Trimming shortened V by 4 bases and J by 3 bases, and 7 bases separated the two germline ends.

The genes are TRBV4-1 and TRBJ2-2; TRBD2 agrees at 8 bases. This CDR3 spans 15 amino acids. Trimming removed 8 bases from V and 6 bases from J; junction bases left unmatched: 11. Germline V lookup: CDR1 MGHRA, CDR2 YSYEKL. CDR3 protein: CASSSPAGGPGELFF. The CDR3 DNA is TGCGCCAGCTCCAGCCCCGCGGGGGGCCCCGGGGAGCTGTTTTTT.

V gene TRBV30 combines with J gene TRBJ2-3; a possible D gene is TRBD1 (6 bases). V lost 2 bases and J 6 bases, leaving 12 bases between the germline ends. The CDR3 length is 13 residues. Per germline, CDR1 GTSNPN and CDR2 SVGIG (reference sequence). This chain's CDR3 is CAWSYQGPDTQYF. DNA for the CDR3: TGTGCCTGGAGTTACCAGGGGCCGGATACGCAGTATTTT.

The J gene is TRBJ1-2, the V gene TRBV25-1; D is uncertain. Germline values: CDR1 MGHDK, CDR2 SYGVNS. CDR3 length: 14 residues. Trimming cost V 2 bases and J 4 bases, with 11 bases left between them. CDR3: CASSEDVSGYGYTF. Here the CDR3 DNA reads TGTGCCAGCAGTGAAGATGTCTCGGGCTATGGCTACACCTTC.

There are a few counts of this clone. This chain connects TRBV6-1 to TRBJ1-2; no firm D call. Between the trimmed V and J ends, which lost 10 bases and 5 bases, there was a span of 17 bases. The V gene's germline CDR1 is MNHNS and CDR2 SASEGT. The CDR3 covers 13 residues. The CDR3 here is CAILDGLRYGYTF. The CDR3 nucleotides read TGTGCCATCCTTGACGGACTCCGTTATGGCTACACCTTC.

CDR3 bases: TGCAGCGCTAATCATCGACTCACAGATACGCAGTATTTT. Translating it yields CSANHRLTDTQYF. The chain employs TRBV29-1 and TRBJ2-3, with D uncertain. The germline gives CDR1 SQVTM, CDR2 ANQGSEA. Deletions cut 7 bases from V and 2 bases from J, with 13 bases between. The CDR3 length is 13 residues.

The chain uses TRBV6-5 and TRBJ2-4; 8 positions match TRBD2. V dropped 7 bases and J dropped 5; count of bases not matched to a gene: 7. Per the germline V gene, CDR1 is MNHEY and CDR2 is SVGAGI. There are 14 residues in the CDR3. In DNA form, the CDR3 reads TGTGCCAGCATGCGCGGGGGGCCGGAAAACATTCAGTACTTC. This codes for CASMRGGPENIQYF.

This clone was seen a handful of times. The chain combines TRBV2 with TRBJ1-2, with a tentative D call TRBD1 (6 bases). The V end was cut by 6 bases, the J end by 2 bases, with 13 bases between. The CDR3 runs to 14 residues. The V gene's germline CDR1 is SNHLY and CDR2 FYNNEI. DNA for the CDR3: TGTGCCAGCAGGGCAGGGGCATCCAACTATGGCTACACCTTC. Encoded protein: CASRAGASNYGYTF. Combining the CDR3 with reference TRBV2 and TRBJ1-2 gives the whole variable domain EPEVTQTPSHQVTQMGQEVILRCVPISNHLYFYWYRQILGQKVEFLVSFYNNEISEKSEIFDDQFSVERPDGSNFTLKIRSTKLEDSAMYFCASRAGASNYGYTFGSGTRLTVV.

The V call is TRBV19, the J call TRBJ2-3; possibly TRBD2 for D (5 bases). V was cut by 7 bases and J by 7 bases, with 12 bases left in between. The germline CDR1 and CDR2 sequences are LNHDA and SQIVND (reference sequence). The CDR3 loop spans 12 amino acids. The DNA of the CDR3 is TGTGCCAGTACTTCAGCGGAATATACGCAGTATTTT. This encodes CASTSAEYTQYF.

V and J are TRBV5-1 and TRBJ1-2; D is perhaps TRBD1 (6 bases). CDR1 and CDR2 from the germline V gene are SGHRS and YFSETQ. This CDR3 is 16 amino acids long. V lost 4 bases and J lost 1, with 17 bases in between. CDR3 nucleotide sequence: TGCGCCAGCAGCCCCATCGGCAGGGGTGTTAACTATGGCTACACCTTC. Its protein is CASSPIGRGVNYGYTF.

The chain uses TRBV5-1 and TRBJ2-7, with a possible D match to TRBD2 (6 bases). This CDR3 spans 14 amino acids. The germline V gene has CDR1 SGHRS and CDR2 YFSETQ. V was shortened by 7 bases and J by 5 bases, with 19 bases between the two germline ends. The CDR3 bases are TGCGCCAGCTCACTCGGGGGAGACGCGGACGAGCAGTACTTC. Translating it yields CASSLGGDADEQYF.

This clone was seen more than once but under ten times. A read error may produce the germline difference seen at one junction end. The chain is built from TRBV20-1 and TRBJ2-7; no clear D gene. The CDR3 sequence is 11 residues long. Looked up from germline, CDR1 is DFQATT and CDR2 is SNEGSKA (reference sequence). In DNA, the CDR3 is TGCAGTGCATCCCCCTCCCACGAGCAGTACTTC. Protein product: CSASPSHEQYF.

V usage is TRBV9 and J usage is TRBJ2-5; D is possibly TRBD2 (6 bases). From germline, CDR1 is SGDLS and CDR2 YYNGEE. This CDR3 has 14 residues. V lost 1 base, J lost 5 bases, and 12 bases lay in between. The CDR3 sequence: CASSVRAGQETQYF. The DNA for the CDR3 is TGTGCCAGCAGCGTAAGGGCGGGGCAGGAGACCCAGTACTTC.

J is TRBJ2-1 and V is TRBV5-1; 10 bases fit TRBD2. Germline trimming cut 5 bases from V and 8 bases from J; bases unmatched to any gene: 16. The CDR3 contains 17 residues. Germline values: CDR1 SGHRS, CDR2 YFSETQ. The DNA of the CDR3 is TGCGCCAGCAGGTTCAGACCTTCTAGCGGGAGTGTTGATGAGCAGTTCTTC. It specifies CASRFRPSSGSVDEQFF.

This chain links TRBV5-6 with TRBJ1-3; 9 bases are shared with TRBD1. CDR3 length equals 15 residues. V lost 0 bases, J lost 3 bases, and 1 base stayed unmatched. Germline assignment: CDR1 SGHDT and CDR2 YYEEEE. CDR3 DNA: TGTGCCAGCAGCTTGGACAGGGGGCTTGGAAACACCATATATTTT. Protein sequence: CASSLDRGLGNTIYF.

V and J are TRBV5-1 and TRBJ2-1; D possibly corresponds to TRBD2 (5 bases). The CDR3 runs 14 residues. CDR1 and CDR2 (germline): SGHRS, YFSETQ. V shed 2 bases and J shed 6 bases, with 12 bases lying between them. CDR3 in DNA: TGCGCCAGCAGCTTCTTCGAACGGGGCAATGAGCAGTTCTTC. It yields the protein CASSFFERGNEQFF.

The chain is built from TRBV6-5 and TRBJ1-1, with 10 bases aligning to TRBD1. The germline gives CDR1 MNHEY, CDR2 SVGAGI. Unmatched junction bases numbered 6, after V lost 6 bases and J lost 5 bases. The CDR3 contains 14 residues. In DNA form, the CDR3 reads TGTGCCAGCAGCCGGGACAGGGGCATTACTGAAGCTTTCTTT. Encoded protein: CASSRDRGITEAFF.

The chain joins TRBV5-1 to TRBJ1-2; the D gene is possibly TRBD1 (6 bases). CDR1 SGHRS and CDR2 YFSETQ come from the germline V gene. The V gene lost 4 bases and the J gene lost 1 base, with 11 bases spanning the gap. This CDR3 is built from 14 residues. The CDR3 coding sequence is TGCGCCAGCAGCCGCTCGGACAGTAACTATGGCTACACCTTC. It codes for CASSRSDSNYGYTF.

This clone was recorded only once. The rearrangement joins TRBV15 to TRBJ1-1, with a tentative D call TRBD1 (5 bases). Trimming removed 3 bases at V and 6 bases at J, with 17 bases between. Germline loops: CDR1 LNHNV, CDR2 YYDKDF (reference sequence). The CDR3 totals 15 residues. The CDR3 DNA reads TGTGCCACCAGCAGCTTTTTTACAGGCGAATCTGAAGCTTTCTTT. Encoded protein: CATSSFFTGESEAFF.

The chain has TRBV10-3 and TRBJ1-5; weak D call: TRBD1 (5 bases). From germline, CDR1 is ENHRY and CDR2 SYGVKD. This CDR3 region has 15 residues. The V and J ends lost 5 bases and 2 bases respectively, with 13 bases between them. CDR3: CAISPGGEGNQPQHF. The CDR3 nucleotides read TGTGCCATCAGTCCCGGGGGGGAGGGCAATCAGCCCCAGCATTTT.